The T cell receptor beta chain described here comes from a study of blood T cell repertoires in COVID-19. Across the whole study: Recovered status applied to Cohort 3 donors who had two consecutive negative PCRs. It also applied to those with clearance or with symptom resolution. The samples span acute and convalescent COVID-19 from the United States, Italy and Spain. T cells, B-cell-depleted T cells, or PBMCs supplied cDNA or gDNA.

This clone was seen just once. Between the trimmed V and J ends, which lost 4 bases and 0 bases, there was a span of 13 bases. The germline V gene has CDR1 GTSNPN and CDR2 SVGIG (reference sequence). This CDR3 region has 16 residues. Allocation to cohorts depended on clinical history reported by the participants. Assay: immunoSEQ multiplex PCR; the TCRdb copy retains only in-frame clones and omits some. The sample shows 250,000 to 300,000 clones, approximately 90% of them seen only once. The receptor was derived from a woman aged 55-69 years in a cohort exposed to, infected with or recovered from COVID-19 (not recorded which). The chain joins TRBV30 to TRBJ2-6, with a tentative D call TRBD2 (5 bases). Sequencing was performed on PBMCs or T cells enriched from blood (not recorded which). CDR3 in DNA: TGTGCCTGGAACGGGAACTCTCTCTCTGGGGCCAACGTCCTGACTTTC. As protein: CAWNGNSLSGANVLTF.